The rows below give T cell receptor beta chains drawn from one sample of a study of spatial heterogeneity in lung cancer. TCRdb itself ran the 5' RACE reads through MiXCR, one entry per CDR3 protein. The sample yields around 63,000 distinct CDR3 sequences, 8% to 9% seen once. This specimen consisted of PBMCs, obtained at surgery. The receptors were gathered from a female donor with early-stage non-small cell lung cancer. CDR3s include the opening cysteine and the closing phenylalanine or tryptophan. Only some rows state a clone size, as once, few, many or a class for expanded clones.

abundance	j_gene	v_gene	CDR3aa
few	TRBJ2-6	TRBV7-6	CASSLVGGANVLTF
few	TRBJ1-6	TRBV14	CASNSVYNSPLHF
NA	TRBJ2-1	TRBV5-1	CASRFTGTSSSEQFF
few	TRBJ2-1	TRBV5-1	CASSSLTSGNEQFF
NA	TRBJ2-7	TRBV20-1	CSAGPSSYEQYF
many	TRBJ2-3	TRBV6-5	CASSYHSAAVSTDTQYF
few	TRBJ2-2	TRBV6-2/TRBV6-3	CASSPGTANTGELFF
many	TRBJ1-6	TRBV20-1	CSARYQEGGDNSPLHF
many	TRBJ2-4	TRBV14	CASSQGRTKNIQYF
few	TRBJ1-4	TRBV28	CASSWQEEEKLFF
NA	TRBJ2-5	TRBV5-4	CASSLGVKQETQYF
many	TRBJ2-5	TRBV28	CASSSMELVYQETQYF
many	TRBJ2-4	TRBV11-2	CASSLAGAKNIQYF
NA	TRBJ1-5	TRBV11-2	CASSVDRGHQPQHF
few	TRBJ2-7	TRBV5-6	CASSPLLAGGSYEQYF
many	TRBJ2-3	TRBV7-7	CASSLGGGGTDTQYF
many	TRBJ2-6	TRBV6-6	CASEGIISGANVLTF
NA	TRBJ2-7	TRBV29-1	CSVRPTGSYEQYF
NA	TRBJ2-1	TRBV3-1	CASSQGSYNEQFF
NA	TRBJ2-1	TRBV4-1	CASSQRLAYNEQFF
few	TRBJ1-1	TRBV19	CASSHGQVGTEAFF
many	TRBJ1-4	TRBV4-2	CASSQDRKVNEKLFF